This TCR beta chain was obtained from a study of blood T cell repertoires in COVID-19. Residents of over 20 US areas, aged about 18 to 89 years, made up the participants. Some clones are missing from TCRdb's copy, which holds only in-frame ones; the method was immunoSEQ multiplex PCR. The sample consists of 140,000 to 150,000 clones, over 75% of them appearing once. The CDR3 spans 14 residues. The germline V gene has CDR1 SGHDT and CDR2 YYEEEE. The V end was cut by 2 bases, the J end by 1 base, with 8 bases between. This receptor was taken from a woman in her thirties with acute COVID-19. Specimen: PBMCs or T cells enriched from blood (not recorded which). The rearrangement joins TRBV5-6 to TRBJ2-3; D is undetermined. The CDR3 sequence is CASSFLGRTDTQYF. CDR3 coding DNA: TGTGCCAGCAGCTTTCTAGGCCGCACAGATACGCAGTATTTT.